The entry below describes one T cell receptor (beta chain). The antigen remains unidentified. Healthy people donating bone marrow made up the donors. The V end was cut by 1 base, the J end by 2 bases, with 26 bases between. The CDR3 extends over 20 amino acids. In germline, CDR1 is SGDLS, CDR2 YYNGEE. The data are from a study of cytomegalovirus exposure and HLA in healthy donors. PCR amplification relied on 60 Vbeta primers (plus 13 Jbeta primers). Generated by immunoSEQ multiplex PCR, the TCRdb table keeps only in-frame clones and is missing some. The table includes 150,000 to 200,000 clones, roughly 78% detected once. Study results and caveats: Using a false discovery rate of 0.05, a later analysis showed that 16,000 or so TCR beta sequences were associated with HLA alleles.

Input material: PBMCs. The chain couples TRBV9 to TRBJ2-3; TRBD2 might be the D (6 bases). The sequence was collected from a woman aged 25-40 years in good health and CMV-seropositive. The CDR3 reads CASSVTNPHPYGGNTDTQYF. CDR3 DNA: TGTGCCAGCAGCGTAACCAACCCGCATCCCTACGGGGGAAACACAGATACGCAGTATTTT. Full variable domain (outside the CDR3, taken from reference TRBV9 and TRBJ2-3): DSGVTQTPKHLITATGQRVTLRCSPRSGDLSVYWYQQSLDQGLQFLIQYYNGEERAKGNILERFSAQQFPDLHSELNLSSLELGDSALYFCASSVTNPHPYGGNTDTQYFGPGTRLTVL.